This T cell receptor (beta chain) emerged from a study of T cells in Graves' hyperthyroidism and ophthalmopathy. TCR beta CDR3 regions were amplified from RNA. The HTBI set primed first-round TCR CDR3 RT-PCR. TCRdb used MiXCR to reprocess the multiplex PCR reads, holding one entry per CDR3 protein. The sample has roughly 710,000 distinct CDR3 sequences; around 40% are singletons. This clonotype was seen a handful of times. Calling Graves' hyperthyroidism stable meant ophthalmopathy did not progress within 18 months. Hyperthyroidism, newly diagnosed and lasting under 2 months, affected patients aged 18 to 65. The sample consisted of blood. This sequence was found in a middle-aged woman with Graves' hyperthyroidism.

CDR3 bases: TGTGCCAGCAGCCCTGAAGGACAGCCCAATGAAAAACTGTTTTTT. Amino acids: CASSPEGQPNEKLFF. The chain is built from TRBV7-2 and TRBJ1-4, with D possibly TRBD1 on 6 matching bases. The CDR3 length is 15 residues. V lost 5 bases to trimming and J lost 5 bases, with 15 bases between them. CDR1 and CDR2 (germline): SGHTA, FQGNSA.